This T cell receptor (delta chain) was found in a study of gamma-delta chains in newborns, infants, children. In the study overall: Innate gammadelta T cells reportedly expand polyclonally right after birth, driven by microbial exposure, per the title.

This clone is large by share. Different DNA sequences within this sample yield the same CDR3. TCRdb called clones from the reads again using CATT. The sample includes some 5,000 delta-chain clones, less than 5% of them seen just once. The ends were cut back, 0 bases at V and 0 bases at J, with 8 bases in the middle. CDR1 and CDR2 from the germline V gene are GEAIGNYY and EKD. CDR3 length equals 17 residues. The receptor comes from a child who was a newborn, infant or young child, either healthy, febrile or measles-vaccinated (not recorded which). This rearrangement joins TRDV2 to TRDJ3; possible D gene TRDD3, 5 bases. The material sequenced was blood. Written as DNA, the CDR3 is TGTGCCTGTGACACCGCTGGGAGCTCCTGGGACACCCGACAGATGTTTTTC. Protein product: CACDTAGSSWDTRQMFF.